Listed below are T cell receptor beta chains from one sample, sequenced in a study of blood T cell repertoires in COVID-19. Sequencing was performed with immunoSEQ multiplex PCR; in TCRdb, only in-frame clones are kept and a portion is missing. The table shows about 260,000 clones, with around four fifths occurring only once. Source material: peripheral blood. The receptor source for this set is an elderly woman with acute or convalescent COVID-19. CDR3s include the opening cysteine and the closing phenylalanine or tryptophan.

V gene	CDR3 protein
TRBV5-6	CASSSVGGSSYEQYF
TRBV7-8	CASSFEGTLPYEQYF
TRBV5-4	CASSKGLAGTDTQYF
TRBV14	CASSQELGLETQYF
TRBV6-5	CASASLTPRGTQYF
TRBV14	CASSQEGLLSRPRETQYF
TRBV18	CASSPSGAYNEQFF
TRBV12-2	CASRLASGTGGVKQYF
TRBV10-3	CATSALDGGAGPYEQYF
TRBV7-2	CASSLRRSGGTNEKLFF
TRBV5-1	CASSLGTANTGELFF
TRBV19	CASSDPSRDQPQHF
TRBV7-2	CASSFRSGVRTDTQYF
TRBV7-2	CASSRYVDTQYF
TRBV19	CASSISFFWQGAGF
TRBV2	CASSGTGIVQPQHF
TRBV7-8	CASSPQAAYNSPLHF
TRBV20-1	CSASTRWSSGSRSYEQYF
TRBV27	CASSLLRENTEAFF
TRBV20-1	CSASEDREAFF
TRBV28	CASSSFQDRGLNYGYTF
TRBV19	CASSIALTPGELFF
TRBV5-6	CASSRQGSQPQHF
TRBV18	CASSPDRVRGGYTF